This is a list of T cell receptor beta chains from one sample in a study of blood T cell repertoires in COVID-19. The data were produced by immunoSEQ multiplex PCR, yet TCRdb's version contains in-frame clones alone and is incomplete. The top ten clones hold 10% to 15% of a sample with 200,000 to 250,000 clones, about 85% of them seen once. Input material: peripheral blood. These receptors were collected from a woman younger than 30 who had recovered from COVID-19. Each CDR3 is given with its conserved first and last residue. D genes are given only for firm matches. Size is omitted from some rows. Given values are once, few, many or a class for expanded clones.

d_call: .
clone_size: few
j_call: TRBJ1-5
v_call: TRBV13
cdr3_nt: TGTGCCAGCAGCTTAGGAACAGACCTTAGCAATCAGCCCCAGCATTTT
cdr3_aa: CASSLGTDLSNQPQHF

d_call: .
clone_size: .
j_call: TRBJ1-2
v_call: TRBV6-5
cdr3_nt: TGTGCCAGCAGTCACAGGGAGAACTATGGCTACACCTTC
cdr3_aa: CASSHRENYGYTF

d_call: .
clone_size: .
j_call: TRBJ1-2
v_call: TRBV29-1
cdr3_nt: TGCAGCGTCGGATCGGGGCTTCGGGGGGACTATGGCTACACCTTC
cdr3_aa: CSVGSGLRGDYGYTF

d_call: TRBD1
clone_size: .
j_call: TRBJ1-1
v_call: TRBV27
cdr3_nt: TGTGCCAGCAGCGCCCCGACAGGGTGGGGCACTGAAGCTTTCTTT
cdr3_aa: CASSAPTGWGTEAFF

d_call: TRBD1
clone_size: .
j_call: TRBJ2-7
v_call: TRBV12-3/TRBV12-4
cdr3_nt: TGTGCCAGCAGTTCTGACAGGGCGGTAGAGCAGTACTTC
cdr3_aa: CASSSDRAVEQYF

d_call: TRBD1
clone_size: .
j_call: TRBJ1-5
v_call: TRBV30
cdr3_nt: TGTGCCTGGAGTCTTACCGGGACAGGTGGATTTCTTCAGCCCCAGCATTTT
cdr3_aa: CAWSLTGTGGFLQPQHF

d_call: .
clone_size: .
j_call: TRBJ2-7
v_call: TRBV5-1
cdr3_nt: TGCGCCAGCAGCGGAATAGGGGGGGAACGCTACGAGCAGTACTTC
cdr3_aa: CASSGIGGERYEQYF

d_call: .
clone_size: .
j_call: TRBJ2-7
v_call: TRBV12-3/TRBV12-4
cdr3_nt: TGTGCCAGCAGTTACAGGACCTACGAGCAGTACTTC
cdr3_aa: CASSYRTYEQYF

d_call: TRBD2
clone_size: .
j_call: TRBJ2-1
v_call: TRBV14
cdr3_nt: TGTGCCAGCAGCCACTGGACTAGGATCGATGAGCAGTTCTTC
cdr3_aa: CASSHWTRIDEQFF

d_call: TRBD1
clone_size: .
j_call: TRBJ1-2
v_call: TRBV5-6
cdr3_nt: TGTGCCAGCAGCTTGGACGTCCCGGGACAGGTTTGGGGTGATGGCTACACCTTC
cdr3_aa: CASSLDVPGQVWGDGYTF